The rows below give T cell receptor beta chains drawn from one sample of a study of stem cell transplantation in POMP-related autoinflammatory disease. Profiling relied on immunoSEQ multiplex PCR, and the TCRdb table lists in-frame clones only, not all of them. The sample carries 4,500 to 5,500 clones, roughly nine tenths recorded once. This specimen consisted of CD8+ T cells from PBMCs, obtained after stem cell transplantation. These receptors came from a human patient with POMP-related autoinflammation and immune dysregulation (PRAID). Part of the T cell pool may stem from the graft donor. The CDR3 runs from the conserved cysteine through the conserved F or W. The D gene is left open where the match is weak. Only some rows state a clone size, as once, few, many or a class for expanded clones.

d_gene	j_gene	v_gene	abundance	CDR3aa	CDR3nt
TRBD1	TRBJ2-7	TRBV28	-	CASSGDRVPYEQYF	TGTGCCAGCAGCGGAGACAGGGTACCCTACGAGCAGTACTTC
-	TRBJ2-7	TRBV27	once	CASSLGQSYEQYF	TGTGCCAGCAGTTTGGGGCAGTCCTACGAGCAGTACTTC
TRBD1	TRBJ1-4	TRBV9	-	CASSASGGAVTNEKLFF	TGTGCCAGCAGCGCCTCAGGGGGCGCGGTAACTAATGAAAAACTGTTTTTT
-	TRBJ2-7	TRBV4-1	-	CASSQESNRPPYEQYF	TGCGCCAGCAGCCAAGAGAGTAACAGACCTCCCTACGAGCAGTACTTC
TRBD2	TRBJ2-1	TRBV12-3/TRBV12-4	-	CASNPGLVNEQFF	TGTGCCAGCAACCCGGGACTAGTCAATGAGCAGTTCTTC
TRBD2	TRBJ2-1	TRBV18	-	CASSPEELAGAYNEQFF	TGTGCCAGCTCACCAGAAGAACTAGCGGGAGCGTACAATGAGCAGTTCTTC
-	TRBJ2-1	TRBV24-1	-	CATSDSGTTGQLISYNEQFF	TGTGCCACCAGTGACTCTGGGACGACAGGACAGTTGATTTCCTACAATGAGCAGTTCTTC
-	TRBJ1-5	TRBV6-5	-	CASSLSGVQPQHF	TGTGCCAGCAGTTTATCAGGGGTCCAGCCCCAGCATTTT
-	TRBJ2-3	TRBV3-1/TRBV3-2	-	CASSQDLLAADTQYF	TGTGCCAGCAGCCAAGATCTACTAGCCGCAGATACGCAGTATTTT
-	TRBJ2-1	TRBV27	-	CASSLGGLTVNEQFF	TGTGCCAGCAGTTTGGGGGGCCTGACCGTCAATGAGCAGTTCTTC
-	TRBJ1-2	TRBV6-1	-	CASSEFIRGMDGYTF	TGTGCCAGCAGTGAGTTCATTAGGGGAATGGATGGCTACACCTTC
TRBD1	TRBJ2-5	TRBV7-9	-	CASSNPTGASQETQYF	TGTGCCAGCAGCAATCCGACAGGGGCTTCCCAAGAGACCCAGTACTTC
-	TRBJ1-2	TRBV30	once	CAWSGTGEGRNYGYTF	TGTGCCTGGAGCGGAACCGGGGAGGGGCGGAACTATGGCTACACCTTC
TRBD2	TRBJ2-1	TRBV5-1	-	CASSSNPTSEDSYNEQFF	TGCGCCAGCAGCTCAAACCCGACTAGCGAGGACTCCTACAATGAGCAGTTCTTC
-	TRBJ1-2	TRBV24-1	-	CATRGSADYGYTF	TGTGCCACCAGAGGCAGCGCAGACTATGGCTACACCTTC